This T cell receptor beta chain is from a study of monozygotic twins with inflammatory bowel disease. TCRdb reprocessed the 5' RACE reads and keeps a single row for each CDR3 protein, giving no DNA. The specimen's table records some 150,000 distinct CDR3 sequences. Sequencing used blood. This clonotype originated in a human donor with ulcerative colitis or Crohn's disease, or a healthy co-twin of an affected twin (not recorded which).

This CDR3 is CASSLGPIRTPSYEQYF. The V gene is TRBV5-4, the J gene TRBJ2-7; absent DNA, TCRdb's TRBD2 call cannot be checked. This CDR3 has 17 residues. From germline, CDR1 is SGHNT and CDR2 YYREEE (reference sequence).